This T cell receptor beta chain was observed in a study of T cells after posttransplantation cyclophosphamide. In its sample, this clone was seen many times. The table came from immunoSEQ multiplex PCR; TCRdb's copy has only in-frame clones and leaves some out. The sample contains roughly 41,000 clones, none of them singletons. Germline V gives CDR1 MDHEN, CDR2 SYDVKM. The ends were cut back, 1 base at V and 6 bases at J, with 13 bases in the middle. The CDR3 length is 14 residues. The sequence came from a man aged 25 to 40 in good health and a related stem cell transplant donor. This chain links TRBV28 with TRBJ2-7, with D possibly TRBD2 on 6 matching bases. Sequenced: PBMCs. In DNA, the CDR3 is TGTGCCAGCAGTTTATCTCCTCGGGGGAGCGAGCAGTACTTC. Its translation is CASSLSPRGSEQYF.